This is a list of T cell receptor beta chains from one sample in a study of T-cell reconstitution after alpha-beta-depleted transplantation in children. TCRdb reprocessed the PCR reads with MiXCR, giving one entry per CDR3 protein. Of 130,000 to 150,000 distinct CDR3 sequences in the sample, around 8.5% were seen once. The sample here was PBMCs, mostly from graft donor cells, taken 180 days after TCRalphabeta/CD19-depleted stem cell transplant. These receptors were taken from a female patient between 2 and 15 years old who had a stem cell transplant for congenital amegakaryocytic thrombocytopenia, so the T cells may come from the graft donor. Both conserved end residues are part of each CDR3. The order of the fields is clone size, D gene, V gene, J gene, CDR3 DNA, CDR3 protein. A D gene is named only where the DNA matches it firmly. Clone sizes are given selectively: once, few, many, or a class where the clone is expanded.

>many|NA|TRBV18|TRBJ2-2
TGTGCCAGCTCACCACCGGCTAGGGGAAGTACCGGGGAGCTGTTTTTT
CASSPPARGSTGELFF
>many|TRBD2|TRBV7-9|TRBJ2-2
TGTGCCAGCAGCTTTCTAGCGGGAGTTGTCAACACCGGGGAGCTGTTTTTT
CASSFLAGVVNTGELFF
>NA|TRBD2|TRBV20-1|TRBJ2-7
TGCAGTGCTAGTCGAGCGGGAGAGTCCCACTACGAGCAGTACTTC
CSASRAGESHYEQYF
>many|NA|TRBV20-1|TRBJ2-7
TGCAGTGGGATGGAGGGCTCCTACGAGCAGTACTTC
CSGMEGSYEQYF
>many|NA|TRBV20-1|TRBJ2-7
TGCAGTGCAACGGGAACCGACTACGAGCAGTACTTC
CSATGTDYEQYF
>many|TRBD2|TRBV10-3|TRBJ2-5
TGTGCCATCAGCGGGGCTAGCGGGAGGGCCTCCGGGGAGACCCAGTACTTC
CAISGASGRASGETQYF
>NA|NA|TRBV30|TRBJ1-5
TGTGCCTGGAGTGTATTTTTGGGTTCTCCCCAGCATTTT
CAWSVFLGSPQHF
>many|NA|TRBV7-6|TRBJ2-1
TGTGCCAGCAGCTTAGGTCCTAAACACAATGAGCAGTTCTTC
CASSLGPKHNEQFF
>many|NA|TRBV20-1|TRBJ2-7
TGCAGTGCTAGGGACTGGACCTACGAGCAGTACTTC
CSARDWTYEQYF
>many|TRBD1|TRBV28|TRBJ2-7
TGTGCCAGCAGAAACCTACATCCCACCAGGGGGTACGAGCAGTACTTC
CASRNLHPTRGYEQYF
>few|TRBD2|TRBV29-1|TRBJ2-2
TGCAGCGTATCCAAACGGGGGGAGCTGGACACCGGGGAGCTGTTTTTT
CSVSKRGELDTGELFF
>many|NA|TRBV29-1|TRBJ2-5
TGCAGCGTTGAAGCCCGTCCTGGAGAGACCCAGTACTTC
CSVEARPGETQYF
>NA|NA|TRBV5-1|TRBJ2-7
TGCGCCAGCAGCTTGGTTCCGGGCCGGGACGAGCAGTACTTC
CASSLVPGRDEQYF
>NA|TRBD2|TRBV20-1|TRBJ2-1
TGCAGTGCTGTCGCAGTAGCGGGGGAGTACAATGAGCAGTTCTTC
CSAVAVAGEYNEQFF
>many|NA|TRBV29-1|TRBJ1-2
TGCAGCGTTGTGGTCGGTAGTGGCTACACCTTC
CSVVVGSGYTF
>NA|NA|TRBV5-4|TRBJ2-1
TGTGCCAGCAGCTTGGACAGAGGCCCCTACAATGAGCAGTTCTTC
CASSLDRGPYNEQFF
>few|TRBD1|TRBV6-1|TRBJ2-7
TGTGCCAGCAGTGCGGGACAGGTTATCTACGAGCAGTACTTC
CASSAGQVIYEQYF
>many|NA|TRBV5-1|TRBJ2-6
TGTGCCAGCAGTTTATCAGGCTCTGGGGCCAACGTCCTGACTTTC
CASSLSGSGANVLTF
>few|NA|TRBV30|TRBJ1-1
TGTGCCTGGAGTGTAATACGGGGGGCTAGGGACACTGAAGCTTTCTTT
CAWSVIRGARDTEAFF
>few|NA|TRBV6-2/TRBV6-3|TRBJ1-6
TGTGCCAGCAGTTACAGCGCTGCCCCTAATTCACCCCTCCACTTT
CASSYSAAPNSPLHF
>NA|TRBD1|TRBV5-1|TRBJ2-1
TGCGCCAGCAGGGGTTGGGACAGGGGCTACAATGAGCAGTTCTTC
CASRGWDRGYNEQFF
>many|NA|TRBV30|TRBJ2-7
TGTGCCTGGAGTTCGCGGTGGTGGCCAGCCTACGAGCAGTACTTC
CAWSSRWWPAYEQYF
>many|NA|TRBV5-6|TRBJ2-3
TGTGCCAGCACCATGGATCTGGGATGGGGAACAGATACGCAGTATTTT
CASTMDLGWGTDTQYF
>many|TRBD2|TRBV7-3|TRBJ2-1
TGTGCCAGCAGCTTAACACCGGGACTAGCTTTCAATGAGCAGTTCTTC
CASSLTPGLAFNEQFF
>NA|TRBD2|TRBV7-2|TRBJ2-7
TGTGCCAGCAACCGGGCGGGGGGCTACGAGCAGTACTTC
CASNRAGGYEQYF
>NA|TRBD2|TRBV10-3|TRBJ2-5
TGTGCCATCAGTGACACTAGCGGGGGGGCTCCAGAGACCCAGTACTTC
CAISDTSGGAPETQYF
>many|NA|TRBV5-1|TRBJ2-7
TGCGCCAGCAGCTTTCAGGGAAACTACGAGCAGTACTTC
CASSFQGNYEQYF
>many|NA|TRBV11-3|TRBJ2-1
TGTGCCAGCAGCCCCTCTCAGGCCGACAATGAGCAGTTCTTC
CASSPSQADNEQFF
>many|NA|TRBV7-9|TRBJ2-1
TGTGCCAGCAGCCCCCCCAGGGGGGATGAGCAGTTCTTC
CASSPPRGDEQFF
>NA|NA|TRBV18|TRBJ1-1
TGTGCCAGCTCACTACGCCGAGACGACAAAGCTTTCTTT
CASSLRRDDKAFF
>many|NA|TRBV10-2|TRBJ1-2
TGCGCCAGCAGTGAGTCGGGGACGGGGGGCTATGGCTACACCTTC
CASSESGTGGYGYTF